The 30 T cell receptor beta chains listed next were all sequenced from one sample in a study of blood T cell repertoires in COVID-19. The data were produced by immunoSEQ multiplex PCR, yet TCRdb's version contains in-frame clones alone and is incomplete. The data hold some 95,000 clones, with less than 95% observed a single time. The source material was peripheral blood. These receptors all come from a human donor with active COVID-19. The donor label of this sample is uncertain.

The chain employs TRBV11-2 and TRBJ2-3, with TRBD2 as a possible D gene (6 bases). The CDR3 is made up of 15 amino acids. Germline CDR1 is SGHAT and CDR2 is FQNNGV. Between the trimmed V and J ends, which lost 3 bases and 2 bases, there was a span of 12 bases. The CDR3 loop reads CASSFRLAITDTQYF. CDR3 DNA sequence: TGTGCCAGCAGCTTCCGGCTAGCGATCACAGATACGCAGTATTTT.

The chain recombines TRBV5-6 with TRBJ1-1; 7 nucleotides line up with TRBD1. Looked up from germline, CDR1 is SGHDT and CDR2 is YYEEEE. The CDR3 length is 16 residues. J lost 0 bases, V lost 0 bases, and 5 bases had no gene match. DNA of the CDR3: TGTGCCAGCAGCTTGGGCAACAGGGGCATGAACACTGAAGCTTTCTTT. It is translated as CASSLGNRGMNTEAFF.

The J gene is TRBJ1-1, the V gene TRBV12-3 or TRBV12-4, with D possibly matching TRBD1 (6 bases). Trimming removed 3 bases at V and 4 bases at J, with 9 bases between. The CDR3 sequence is 13 residues long. CDR3 DNA sequence: TGTGCCAGCAGTTTGAGGGGGGGCACTGAAGCTTTCTTT. This translates into CASSLRGGTEAFF.

The CDR3 nucleotides read TGTGCCAGTAGTATAGGCGGGACGCAAGAAAAACTGTTTTTT. This codes for CASSIGGTQEKLFF. The chain combines TRBV19 with TRBJ1-4, with a weak D call TRBD1 (5 bases). This CDR3 has 14 amino acids. Germline CDR1 reads LNHDA; CDR2 reads SQIVND (reference sequence). V lost 1 base and J 8 bases, leaving 11 bases between the germline ends.

The chain carries TRBV7-3 and TRBJ2-5; 12 bases are a match to TRBD2. The germline CDR1 and CDR2 sequences are SGHTA and FQGTGA. Trimming at V came to 5 bases and at J to 5 bases, leaving 6 bases not matched to a gene. The CDR3 length is 15 residues. The CDR3 DNA reads TGTGCCAGCAGCAGGGGACTAGCGGGTTGGGAGACCCAGTACTTC. Protein product: CASSRGLAGWETQYF.

J is TRBJ2-7 and V is TRBV6-2 or TRBV6-3; D might be TRBD2 (6 bases). This CDR3 is 15 amino acids long. The germline CDR1 and CDR2 sequences are MNHEY and SVGEGT. V lost 4 bases and J lost 3, with 16 bases in between. The CDR3 sequence: CASSSTRLVVYEQYF. Written as DNA, the CDR3 is TGTGCCAGCAGTTCGACTCGACTAGTGGTCTACGAGCAGTACTTC.

The chain uses TRBV5-1 and TRBJ2-3; 9 bases fit TRBD2. The CDR3 totals 17 residues. The germline gives CDR1 SGHRS, CDR2 YFSETQ. V dropped 4 bases and J dropped 0; count of bases not matched to a gene: 9. This chain's CDR3 is CASSRRRGGLSTDTQYF. The CDR3, as DNA: TGCGCCAGCAGCCGGCGGCGGGGGGGCCTAAGCACAGATACGCAGTATTTT.

The V gene is TRBV6-5, the J gene TRBJ2-3, with TRBD2 matching over 10 bases. This CDR3 region has 15 residues. The V gene's germline CDR1 is MNHEY and CDR2 SVGAGI. The ends lost 6 bases at V and 4 bases at J; junction bases unmatched: 7. The CDR3 DNA follows: TGTGCCAGCAGGGCCTTAGCGGGGGGCCCAGATACGCAGTATTTT. It is translated as CASRALAGGPDTQYF.

The chain links TRBV3-1 (or the pseudogene TRBV3-2) to TRBJ2-4; 8 positions agree with TRBD2. V lost 1 base to trimming and J lost 3 bases; unmatched junction nucleotides: 8. Germline values: CDR1 LGHDT, CDR2 YNNKEL (reference sequence). The CDR3 is 17 residues long. The CDR3 loop reads CASSQVGAGVGKNIQYF. CDR3 nucleotides: TGTGCCAGCAGCCAAGTTGGAGCGGGGGTGGGCAAAAACATTCAGTACTTC.

The J gene is TRBJ1-2, the V gene TRBV6-6; D possibly corresponds to TRBD1 (6 bases). The CDR3 has 12 amino acids. Germline CDR1 is MNHNY and CDR2 is SVGAGI (reference sequence). V was cut by 6 bases and J by 4 bases, with 9 bases left in between. CDR3 coding DNA: TGTGCCAGCAGCCCGACAGGCTATGGCTACACCTTC. This translates into CASSPTGYGYTF.

The chain carries TRBV7-9 and TRBJ1-6; no clear D. V lost 6 bases to trimming and J lost 7 bases, with 13 bases between them. CDR1 is SEHNR and CDR2 is FQNEAQ in the germline V gene (reference sequence). The CDR3 is made up of 14 amino acids. This chain's CDR3 is CASRMTGLNSPLHF. The CDR3, as DNA: TGTGCCAGCAGAATGACCGGGTTGAATTCACCCCTCCACTTT.

The J gene is TRBJ2-7, the V gene TRBV4-3; D not certain. This CDR3 contains 14 residues. Per the germline V gene, CDR1 is LGHNA and CDR2 is YSLEER. Trimming took off 4 bases at V and 0 bases at J, with 10 bases between the two ends. The CDR3 spells CASSRGPSSYEQYF. CDR3 nucleotides: TGCGCCAGCAGCCGAGGCCCCAGCTCCTACGAGCAGTACTTC.

The chain joins TRBV6-5 to TRBJ1-1; D remains unclear. The V end lost 6 bases, the J end lost 4 bases, and 12 bases lay between the germline ends. The CDR3 runs to 13 residues. CDR1 is MNHEY and CDR2 is SVGAGI in the germline V gene. CDR3 sequence: CASRPSLSTEAFF. The DNA of the CDR3 is TGTGCCAGCAGGCCTAGCTTGAGCACTGAAGCTTTCTTT.

A single count supports this clone. CDR3 DNA sequence: TGTGTCAGAAGCTTAGCCCCGGGACAGGGGGAAAATGAGCAGTTCTTC. Its protein product is CVRSLAPGQGENEQFF. This chain connects TRBV7-5 to TRBJ2-1; TRBD1, the table's D call, was not compared with the DNA. TRBV7-5 is annotated as a pseudogene. This CDR3 has 16 amino acids.

The chain employs TRBV3-1 (or the pseudogene TRBV3-2) and TRBJ2-5; D possibly corresponds to TRBD1 (5 bases). V was clipped by 6 bases and J by 5 bases, with 10 bases between them. This CDR3 comprises 12 residues. Germline V CDR1 and CDR2: LGHDT, YNNKEL (reference sequence). CDR3 in amino acids: CASSPAGETQYF. CDR3 coding DNA: TGTGCCAGCAGTCCAGCAGGGGAGACCCAGTACTTC.

The chain joins TRBV19 to TRBJ1-6; TRBD1 might be the D (5 bases). This CDR3 contains 17 residues. The germline V and J ends were trimmed by 6 bases and 9 bases, with 24 bases remaining between them. CDR1 and CDR2 from the germline V gene are LNHDA and SQIVND (reference sequence). For the CDR3, the DNA is TGTGCCAGTAGCATTAGGTTCGTTCAGGGATCCGGTTCACCCCTCCACTTT. Translating it yields CASSIRFVQGSGSPLHF.

The chain is built from TRBV5-6 and TRBJ2-2; TRBD1 is a possible D gene (6 bases). Trimming pared 4 bases from V and 7 bases from J, leaving 20 bases between. CDR1 is SGHDT and CDR2 is YYEEEE in the germline V gene. The CDR3 is 16 residues long. The CDR3 protein is CASSTRVAGTRGELFF. The CDR3, as DNA: TGTGCCAGCAGCACCCGGGTGGCAGGGACACGCGGGGAGCTGTTTTTT.

This chain links TRBV7-3 with TRBJ2-3; TRBD1 agrees at 8 bases. J was trimmed by 0 bases and V by 4 bases; bases with no gene match: 3. The germline gives CDR1 SGHTA, CDR2 FQGTGA. This CDR3 is built from 15 residues. The CDR3 DNA follows: TGTGCCAGCAGCTCGACAGGGGCCAGCACAGATACGCAGTATTTT. As protein: CASSSTGASTDTQYF.

The chain uses TRBV18 and TRBJ2-2, with D possibly matching TRBD1 (5 bases). This CDR3 comprises 14 residues. Trimming removed 0 bases from V and 8 bases from J, with 10 bases in between. The germline gives CDR1 KGHSH, CDR2 LQKENI. In DNA, the CDR3 is TGTGCCAGCTCACCACCGCCAGGGTCGGGGGAGCTGTTTTTT. Protein: CASSPPPGSGELFF. Together with reference TRBV18 and TRBJ2-2, the CDR3 gives the full variable domain: NAGVMQNPRHLVRRRGQEARLRCSPMKGHSHVYWYRQLPEEGLKFMVYLQKENIIDESGMPKERFSAEFPKEGPSILRIQQVVRGDSAAYFCASSPPPGSGELFFGEGSRLTVL.

The chain recombines TRBV9 with TRBJ1-2; 12 nucleotides match TRBD1. Germline V gene lookup returns CDR1 SGDLS and CDR2 YYNGEE. The CDR3 totals 14 residues. Trimming removed 3 bases from V and 7 bases from J; junction bases left unmatched: 4. The CDR3 loop reads CASSGPGQGAGYTF. CDR3 sequence (DNA): TGTGCCAGCAGCGGTCCGGGACAGGGGGCTGGCTACACCTTC.

The chain employs TRBV5-1 and TRBJ1-1; TRBD1 agrees at 9 bases. CDR1 SGHRS and CDR2 YFSETQ come from the germline V gene. J gave up 1 base and V 2 bases, and 9 bases lay outside the gene matches. The CDR3 is made up of 17 amino acids. CDR3 sequence: CASSFLPGQGPNTEAFF. CDR3 sequence (DNA): TGCGCCAGCAGCTTTCTACCGGGACAGGGACCGAACACTGAAGCTTTCTTT.

This chain uses TRBV7-6 with TRBJ2-3; 8 bases line up with TRBD2. With V trimmed by 8 bases and J by 5 bases, 12 bases remained unmatched. CDR3 length: 15 residues. From germline, CDR1 is SGHVS and CDR2 FNYEAQ. As DNA, the CDR3 is TGTGCCAGCGGCTGGAGCGGGGGCGGTGGAGATACGCAGTATTTT. As protein: CASGWSGGGGDTQYF.

The chain joins TRBV18 to TRBJ2-7; D ambiguous. V lost 0 bases, J lost 2 bases, and 5 bases lay in between. The length of the CDR3 is 13 residues. CDR1 KGHSH and CDR2 LQKENI come from the germline V gene. The CDR3 protein is CASSPPDTYEQYF. CDR3 bases: TGTGCCAGCTCACCACCAGACACCTACGAGCAGTACTTC.

The V and J genes are TRBV5-1 and TRBJ2-7; the D gene is possibly TRBD2 (7 bases). Germline lookup yields CDR1 SGHRS and CDR2 YFSETQ. V was pared by 4 bases and J by 0 bases, with 26 bases between. The CDR3 runs to 19 residues. The CDR3 region has the DNA TGCGCCAGCAGCGCCCACCCCATTAGGCGGGGGCCTAGCTCCTACGAGCAGTACTTC. This encodes CASSAHPIRRGPSSYEQYF.

This chain joins TRBV24-1 and TRBJ2-3, with TRBD2 as a possible D gene (5 bases). Looked up from germline, CDR1 is KGHDR and CDR2 is SFDVKD. V shed 3 bases and J shed 3 bases, with 18 bases lying between them. There are 17 residues in the CDR3. This CDR3 reads CATSDKSLRRGTDTQYF. The CDR3 DNA reads TGTGCCACCAGTGATAAGTCACTGAGGCGAGGGACAGATACGCAGTATTTT.

About this clone itself: Other DNA sequences of this sample code for an identical CDR3. The rearrangement links TRBV6-2 or TRBV6-3 to TRBJ1-6; D is perhaps TRBD1 (6 bases). Germline V lookup: CDR1 MNHEY, CDR2 SVGEGT. Between the trimmed V and J ends, which lost 2 bases and 10 bases, there was a span of 9 bases. The CDR3 spans 13 residues. DNA for the CDR3: TGTGCCAGCAGTTACGGTCAGGGGTCACCCCTCCACTTT. This gives the protein CASSYGQGSPLHF.

This chain links TRBV27 with TRBJ2-3, with a possible D match to TRBD1 (5 bases). Trimming pared 0 bases from V and 0 bases from J, leaving 7 bases between. From germline, CDR1 is MNHEY and CDR2 SMNVEV (reference sequence). This CDR3 has 15 residues. Here the CDR3 reads CASSLSRASTDTQYF. The CDR3 DNA is TGTGCCAGCAGTTTATCCAGGGCAAGCACAGATACGCAGTATTTT.

In DNA form, the CDR3 reads TGTGCCAGCAGCTTAGATCCCCTGGGACAGGGTTCATGGACCTTC. Protein: CASSLDPLGQGSWTF. This chain connects TRBV11-2 to TRBJ1-2; TRBD1 agrees at 9 bases. V trimming: 0 bases; J trimming: 14 bases; junction bases outside the gene matches: 13. Germline loops: CDR1 SGHAT, CDR2 FQNNGV. The CDR3 is made up of 15 amino acids.

This chain joins TRBV5-1 and TRBJ2-7; tentatively, D is TRBD1 (8 bases). Germline V lookup: CDR1 SGHRS, CDR2 YFSETQ. V dropped 0 bases and J dropped 3 bases, with 19 bases sitting between them. The length of the CDR3 is 17 residues. CDR3 DNA sequence: TGCGCCAGCAGCTTGGTAGTTGGGGGGGACAGGAACTACGAGCAGTACTTC. Translating gives CASSLVVGGDRNYEQYF.

The chain carries TRBV1 and TRBJ2-3; TRBD2 is the table's D call and was not checked against the DNA. TRBV1 is tagged as a pseudogene. The CDR3 extends over 21 amino acids. The CDR3 sequence is CTSSQDLTSGGYPPHTDTQYF. The CDR3 nucleotides read TGCACCAGCAGCCAAGATCTGACTAGCGGGGGTTACCCCCCCCACACAGATACGCAGTATTTT.